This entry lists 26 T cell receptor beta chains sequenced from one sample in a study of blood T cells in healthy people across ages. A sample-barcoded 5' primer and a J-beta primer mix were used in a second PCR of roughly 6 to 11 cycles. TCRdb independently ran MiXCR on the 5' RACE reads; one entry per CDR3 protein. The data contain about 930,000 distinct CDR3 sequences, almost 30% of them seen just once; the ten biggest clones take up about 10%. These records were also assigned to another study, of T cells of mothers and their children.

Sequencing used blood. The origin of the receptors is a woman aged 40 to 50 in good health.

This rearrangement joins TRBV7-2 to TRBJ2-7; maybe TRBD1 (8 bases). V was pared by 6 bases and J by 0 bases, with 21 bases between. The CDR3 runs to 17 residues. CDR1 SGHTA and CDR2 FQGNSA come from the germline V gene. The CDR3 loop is CASSYWGGQAFSYEQYF. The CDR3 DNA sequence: TGTGCCAGCAGTTATTGGGGGGGACAGGCCTTCTCCTACGAGCAGTACTTC.

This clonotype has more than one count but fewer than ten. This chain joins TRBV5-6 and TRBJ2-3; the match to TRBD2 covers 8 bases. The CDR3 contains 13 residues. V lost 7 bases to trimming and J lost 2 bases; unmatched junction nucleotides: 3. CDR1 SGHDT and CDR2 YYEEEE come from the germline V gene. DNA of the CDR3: TGTGCCAGCGGCGGGGGGTACACAGATACGCAGTATTTT. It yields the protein CASGGGYTDTQYF.

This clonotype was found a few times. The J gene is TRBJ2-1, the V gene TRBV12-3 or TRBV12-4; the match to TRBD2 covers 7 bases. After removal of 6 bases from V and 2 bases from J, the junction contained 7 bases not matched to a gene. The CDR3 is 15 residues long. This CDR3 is CASRPGLDPYNEQFF. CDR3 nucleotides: TGTGCCAGCAGACCCGGACTAGACCCCTACAATGAGCAGTTCTTC.

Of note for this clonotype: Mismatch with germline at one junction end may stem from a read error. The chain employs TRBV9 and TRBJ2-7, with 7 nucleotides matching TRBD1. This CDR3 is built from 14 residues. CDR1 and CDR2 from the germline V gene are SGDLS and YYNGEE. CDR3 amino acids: CACSGEGDSYEQYF. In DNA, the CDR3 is TGTGCCTGCAGCGGTGAGGGGGACAGCTACGAGCAGTACTTC. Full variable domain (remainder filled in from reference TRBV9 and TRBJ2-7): DSGVTQTPKHLITATGQRVTLRCSPRSGDLSVYWYQQSLDQGLQFLIQYYNGEERAKGNILERFSAQQFPDLHSELNLSSLELGDSALYFCACSGEGDSYEQYFGPGTRLTVT.

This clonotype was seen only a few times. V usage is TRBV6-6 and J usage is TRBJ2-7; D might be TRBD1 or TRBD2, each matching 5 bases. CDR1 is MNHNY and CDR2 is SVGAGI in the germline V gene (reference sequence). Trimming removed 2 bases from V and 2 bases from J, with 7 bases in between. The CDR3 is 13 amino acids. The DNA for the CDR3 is TGTGCCAGCAGTTACGGGGACCCCTACGAGCAGTACTTC. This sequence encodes CASSYGDPYEQYF.

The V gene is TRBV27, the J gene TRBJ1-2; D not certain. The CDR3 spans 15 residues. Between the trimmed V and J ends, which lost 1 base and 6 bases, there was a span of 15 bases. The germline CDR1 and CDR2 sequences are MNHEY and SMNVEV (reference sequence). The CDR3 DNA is TGTGCCAGCAGTTTATTCCACGGTGCGGCGGATGGCTACACCTTC. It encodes CASSLFHGAADGYTF.

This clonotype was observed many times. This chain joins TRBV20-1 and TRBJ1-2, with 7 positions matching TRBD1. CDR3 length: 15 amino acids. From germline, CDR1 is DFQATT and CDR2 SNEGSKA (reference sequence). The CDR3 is CIATGDSGANYGYTF. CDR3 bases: TGCATAGCCACAGGGGACTCGGGGGCTAACTATGGCTACACCTTC.

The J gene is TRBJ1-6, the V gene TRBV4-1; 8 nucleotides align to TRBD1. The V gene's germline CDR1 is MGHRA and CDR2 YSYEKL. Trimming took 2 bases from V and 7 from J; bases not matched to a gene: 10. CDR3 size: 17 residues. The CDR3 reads CASSQKDQGALNSPLHF. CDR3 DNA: TGCGCCAGCAGCCAAAAGGACCAGGGGGCGCTCAATTCACCCCTCCACTTT.

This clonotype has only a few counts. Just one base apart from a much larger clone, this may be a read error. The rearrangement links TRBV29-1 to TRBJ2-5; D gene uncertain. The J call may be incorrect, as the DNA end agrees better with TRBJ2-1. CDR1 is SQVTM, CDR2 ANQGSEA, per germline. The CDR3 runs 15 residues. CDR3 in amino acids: CSVDGQTRNQETQFF. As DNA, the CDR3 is TGCAGCGTTGACGGGCAGACCAGAAACCAAGAGACCCAGTTCTTC.

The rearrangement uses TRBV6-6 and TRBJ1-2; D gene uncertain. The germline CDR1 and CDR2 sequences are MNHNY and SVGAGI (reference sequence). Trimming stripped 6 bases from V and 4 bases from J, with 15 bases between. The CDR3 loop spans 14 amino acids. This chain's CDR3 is CASSTPGRSYGYTF. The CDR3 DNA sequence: TGTGCCAGCAGCACCCCCGGCAGGTCCTATGGCTACACCTTC.

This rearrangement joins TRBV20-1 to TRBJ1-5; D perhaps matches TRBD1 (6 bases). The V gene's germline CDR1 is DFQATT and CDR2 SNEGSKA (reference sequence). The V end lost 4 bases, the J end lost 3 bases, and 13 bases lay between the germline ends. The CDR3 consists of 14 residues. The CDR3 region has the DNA TGCAGTGCTACCCTCGGGGGGCTCAATCAGCCCCAGCATTTT. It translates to CSATLGGLNQPQHF.

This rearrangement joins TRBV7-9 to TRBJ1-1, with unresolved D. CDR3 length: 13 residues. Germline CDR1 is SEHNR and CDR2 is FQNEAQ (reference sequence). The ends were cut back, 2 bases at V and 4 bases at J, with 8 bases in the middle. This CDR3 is CASSLKSITEAFF. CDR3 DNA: TGTGCCAGCAGCTTAAAGTCGATCACTGAAGCTTTCTTT.

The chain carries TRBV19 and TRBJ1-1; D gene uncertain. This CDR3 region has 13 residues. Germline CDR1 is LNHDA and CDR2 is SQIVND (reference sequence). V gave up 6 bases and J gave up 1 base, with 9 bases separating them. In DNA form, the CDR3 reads TGTGCCAGTAGCGTGGACGGGAACACTGAAGCTTTCTTT. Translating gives CASSVDGNTEAFF.

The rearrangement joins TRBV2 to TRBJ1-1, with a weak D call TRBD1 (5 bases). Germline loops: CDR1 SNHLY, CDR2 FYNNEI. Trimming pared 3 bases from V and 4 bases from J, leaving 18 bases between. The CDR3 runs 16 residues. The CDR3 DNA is TGTGCCAGCAGTGATTTAAGGGGATACGGGGCCACTGAAGCTTTCTTT. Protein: CASSDLRGYGATEAFF.

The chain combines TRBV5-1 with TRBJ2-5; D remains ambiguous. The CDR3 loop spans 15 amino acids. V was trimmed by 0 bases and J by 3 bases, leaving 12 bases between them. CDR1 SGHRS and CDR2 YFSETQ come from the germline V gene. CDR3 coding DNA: TGCGCCAGCAGCTTGGCCGTCTGGGTTGAAGAGACCCAGTACTTC. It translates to CASSLAVWVEETQYF.

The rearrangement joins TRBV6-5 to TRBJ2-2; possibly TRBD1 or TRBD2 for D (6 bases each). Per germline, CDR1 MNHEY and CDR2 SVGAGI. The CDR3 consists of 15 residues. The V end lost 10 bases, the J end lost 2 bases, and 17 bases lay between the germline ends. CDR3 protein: CATHPWGANTGELFF. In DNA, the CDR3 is TGTGCCACACACCCCTGGGGGGCAAACACCGGGGAGCTGTTTTTT.

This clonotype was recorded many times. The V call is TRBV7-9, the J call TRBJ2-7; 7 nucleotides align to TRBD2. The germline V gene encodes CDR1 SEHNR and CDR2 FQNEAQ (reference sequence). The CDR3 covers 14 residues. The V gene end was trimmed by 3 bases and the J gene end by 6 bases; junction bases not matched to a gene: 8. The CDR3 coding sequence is TGTGCCAGCAGCTTCCTCTGGTCGGGGGGCGAGCAGTACTTC. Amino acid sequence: CASSFLWSGGEQYF.

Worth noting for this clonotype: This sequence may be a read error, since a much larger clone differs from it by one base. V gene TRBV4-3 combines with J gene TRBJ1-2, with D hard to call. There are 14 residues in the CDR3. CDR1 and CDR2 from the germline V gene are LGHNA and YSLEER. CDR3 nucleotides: TGCGCCAGCAGCCAAGTTTCCCAGAGAGATGGCCACACCTTC. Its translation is CASSQVSQRDGHTF.

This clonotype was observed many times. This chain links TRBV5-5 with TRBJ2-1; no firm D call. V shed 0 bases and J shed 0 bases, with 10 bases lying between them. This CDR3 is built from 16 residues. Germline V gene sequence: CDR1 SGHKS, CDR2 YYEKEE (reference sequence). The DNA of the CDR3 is TGTGCCAGCAGCTTGGAGGTCATCAGCTCCTACAATGAGCAGTTCTTC. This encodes CASSLEVISSYNEQFF.

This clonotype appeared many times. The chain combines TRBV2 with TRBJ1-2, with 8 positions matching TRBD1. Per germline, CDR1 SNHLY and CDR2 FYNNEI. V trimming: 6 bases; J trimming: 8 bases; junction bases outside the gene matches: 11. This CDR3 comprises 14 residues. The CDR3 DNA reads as TGTGCCAGCAGCACAAGGACAGGGATCTGGGGCTACACCTTC. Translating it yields CASSTRTGIWGYTF.

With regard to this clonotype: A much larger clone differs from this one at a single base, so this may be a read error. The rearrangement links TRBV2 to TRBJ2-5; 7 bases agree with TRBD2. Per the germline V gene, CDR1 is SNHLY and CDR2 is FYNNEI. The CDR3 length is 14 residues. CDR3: CAGSGDYRQETQYF. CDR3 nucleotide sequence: TGTGCCGGCAGCGGGGACTACCGTCAAGAGACCCAGTACTTC. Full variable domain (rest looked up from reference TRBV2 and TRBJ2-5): EPEVTQTPSHQVTQMGQEVILRCVPISNHLYFYWYRQILGQKVEFLVSFYNNEISEKSEIFDDQFSVERPDGSNFTLKIRSTKLEDSAMYFCAGSGDYRQETQYFGPGTRLLVL.

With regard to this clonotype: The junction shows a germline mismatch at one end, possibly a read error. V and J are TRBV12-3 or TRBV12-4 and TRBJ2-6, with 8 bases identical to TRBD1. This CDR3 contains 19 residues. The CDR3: CASSSLPGQDPTGANVRTF. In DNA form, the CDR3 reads TGTGCCAGCAGTTCTCTCCCGGGACAGGACCCCACTGGGGCCAACGTCCGGACTTTC.

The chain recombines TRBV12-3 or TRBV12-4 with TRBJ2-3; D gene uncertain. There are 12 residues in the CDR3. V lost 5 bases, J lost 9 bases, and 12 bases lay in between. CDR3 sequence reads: CASSLSIGTQYF. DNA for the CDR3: TGTGCCAGCAGTCTTTCAATTGGGACGCAGTATTTT.

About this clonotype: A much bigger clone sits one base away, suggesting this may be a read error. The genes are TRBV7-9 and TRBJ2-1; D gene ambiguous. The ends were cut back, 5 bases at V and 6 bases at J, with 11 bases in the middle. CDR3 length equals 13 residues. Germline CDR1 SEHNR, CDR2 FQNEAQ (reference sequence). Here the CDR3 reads CASSVDLINEQFF. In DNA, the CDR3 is TGTGCCAGCAGCGTAGATCTGATCAATGAGCAGTTCTTC.

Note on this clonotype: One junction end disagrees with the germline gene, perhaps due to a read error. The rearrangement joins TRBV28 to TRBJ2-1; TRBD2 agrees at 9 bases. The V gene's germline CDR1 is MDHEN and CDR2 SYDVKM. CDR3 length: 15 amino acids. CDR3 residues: CAGTGSGGSYNEQFF. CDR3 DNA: TGCGCCGGCACCGGTAGCGGGGGTTCCTACAATGAGCAGTTCTTC.

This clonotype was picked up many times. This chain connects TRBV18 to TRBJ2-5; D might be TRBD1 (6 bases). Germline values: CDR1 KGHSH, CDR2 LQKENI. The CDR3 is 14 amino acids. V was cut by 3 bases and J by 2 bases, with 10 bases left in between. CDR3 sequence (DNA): TGTGCCAGCTCACCCTGGACAGAACAAGAGACCCAGTACTTC. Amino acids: CASSPWTEQETQYF. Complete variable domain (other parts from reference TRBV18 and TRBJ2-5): NAGVMQNPRHLVRRRGQEARLRCSPMKGHSHVYWYRQLPEEGLKFMVYLQKENIIDESGMPKERFSAEFPKEGPSILRIQQVVRGDSAAYFCASSPWTEQETQYFGPGTRLLVL.